Listed here are 21 T cell receptor beta chains from one sample, sequenced in a study of blood T cell repertoires in COVID-19. Profiled with immunoSEQ multiplex PCR; TCRdb holds only in-frame clones, not every one. Found here are under 250,000 clones, roughly 84% of them singletons; the top ten hold roughly a tenth. The sequenced sample was peripheral blood. The receptors derive from a man aged 45 to 65 with active or convalescent COVID-19.

This chain connects TRBV11-2 to TRBJ2-3; the match to TRBD1 covers 7 bases. Germline CDR1 and CDR2: SGHAT and FQNNGV. The CDR3 length is 16 residues. The V and J ends lost 0 bases and 0 bases, in that order; junction bases with no gene match: 3. The CDR3 region has the DNA TGTGCCAGCAGCTTAGATGAGGGGGCGAGCACAGATACGCAGTATTTT. Translating gives CASSLDEGASTDTQYF.

V gene TRBV6-5 combines with J gene TRBJ1-1, with TRBD1 identical over 8 bases. Looked up from germline, CDR1 is MNHEY and CDR2 is SVGAGI. The J segment lost 4 bases and the V segment lost 7 bases, leaving 8 bases of the junction unmatched. The CDR3 sequence is 14 residues long. The CDR3 is CASTIDRGGTEAFF. In DNA form, the CDR3 reads TGTGCCAGCACCATAGACAGGGGCGGCACTGAAGCTTTCTTT.

The gene calls are TRBV5-6 and TRBJ2-3; TRBD1 agrees at 7 bases. J lost 3 bases, V lost 3 bases, and 4 bases had no gene match. The CDR3 covers 14 residues. Germline CDR1 reads SGHDT; CDR2 reads YYEEEE. CDR3: CASSSYRGTDTQYF. CDR3 DNA sequence: TGTGCCAGCAGCTCATACAGGGGTACAGATACGCAGTATTTT.

This clone appeared a few times. The V and J genes are TRBV5-1 and TRBJ2-7, with TRBD2 matching 7 bases. CDR1 is SGHRS, CDR2 YFSETQ, per germline. CDR3 length: 14 residues. Trimming cost V 0 bases and J 6 bases; bases outside gene matches: 6. The CDR3 region has the DNA TGCGCCAGCAGCTTGGTGGCGGGAGCATCCGAGCAGTACTTC. Translated, it gives CASSLVAGASEQYF.

This chain uses TRBV6-5 with TRBJ1-5; D perhaps matches TRBD1 (6 bases). The CDR3 is 15 residues long. Trimming cost V 5 bases and J 0 bases, with 11 bases left between them. Germline CDR1 is MNHEY and CDR2 is SVGAGI. CDR3 loop: CASSRTVYSNQPQHF. The CDR3 coding sequence is TGTGCCAGCAGTCGGACAGTTTATAGCAATCAGCCCCAGCATTTT.

The CDR3 coding sequence is TGTGCCACCAGTGATTTGCGACGGAGCAACACCGGGGAGCTGTTTTTT. Translation: CATSDLRRSNTGELFF. The chain carries TRBV24-1 and TRBJ2-2; D unresolved. Between the trimmed V and J ends, which lost 0 bases and 2 bases, there was a span of 9 bases. The CDR3 is 16 amino acids. The germline CDR1 and CDR2 sequences are KGHDR and SFDVKD.

The chain combines TRBV28 with TRBJ2-6; D unclear. The CDR3 is 13 residues long. V was pared by 6 bases and J by 0 bases, with 3 bases between. Per germline, CDR1 MDHEN and CDR2 SYDVKM. The CDR3 coding sequence is TGTGCCAGCAGGGCCTCTGGGGCCAACGTCCTGACTTTC. Translation gives CASRASGANVLTF.

CDR3 nucleotide sequence: TGTGCCAGCAGCCAAGAAGCGGGAGGATCCTACGAGCAGTACTTC. Translating it yields CASSQEAGGSYEQYF. The V gene is TRBV4-2, the J gene TRBJ2-7; 9 bases are a match to TRBD2. V dropped 0 bases and J dropped 1; count of bases not matched to a gene: 1. This CDR3 is built from 15 residues. Germline CDR1 is LGHNA and CDR2 is YNFKEQ.

The chain is built from TRBV7-9 and TRBJ1-2; perhaps TRBD1 as D (5 bases). Trimming took off 1 base at V and 1 base at J, with 10 bases between the two ends. This CDR3 is 15 amino acids long. Germline loops: CDR1 SEHNR, CDR2 FQNEAQ (reference sequence). CDR3 nucleotide sequence: TGTGCCAGCAGCTTAGTCAGGGAAGGTAACTATGGCTACACCTTC. It specifies CASSLVREGNYGYTF.

The chain uses TRBV5-1 and TRBJ2-2; D is possibly TRBD2 (6 bases). Trimming removed 3 bases at V and 7 bases at J, with 16 bases between. The CDR3 loop spans 15 amino acids. Germline loops: CDR1 SGHRS, CDR2 YFSETQ. CDR3 nucleotides: TGCGCCAGCAGCTCCTCGGGACTTCGAAGCGGGGAGCTGTTTTTT. Its protein is CASSSSGLRSGELFF.

J is TRBJ2-2 and V is TRBV7-8; the D gene is possibly TRBD2 (6 bases). V dropped 1 base and J dropped 6 bases, with 6 bases sitting between them. Germline values: CDR1 SGHVS, CDR2 FQNEAQ. This CDR3 comprises 13 residues. This CDR3 reads CASSLGLAGELFF. DNA for the CDR3: TGTGCCAGCAGCTTAGGACTAGCCGGGGAGCTGTTTTTT.

This chain uses TRBV6-4 with TRBJ1-5; 8 nucleotides match TRBD1. V trimming: 4 bases; J trimming: 6 bases; junction bases outside the gene matches: 11. The germline gives CDR1 MRHNA, CDR2 SNTAGT. This CDR3 is 16 amino acids long. CDR3 bases: TGTGCCAGCAGTGCCCCCGGACAGGGCGCTCCTCAGCCCCAGCATTTT. This translates into CASSAPGQGAPQPQHF.

CDR3 in DNA: TGTGCCAGCAGCTTAGGAGGGCTCACCGGGGAGCTGTTTTTT. This gives the protein CASSLGGLTGELFF. The chain links TRBV7-9 to TRBJ2-2, with D maybe TRBD2 (5 bases). CDR1 is SEHNR and CDR2 is FQNEAQ in the germline V gene (reference sequence). The CDR3 consists of 14 residues. Deletions cut 1 base from V and 4 bases from J, with 7 bases between. Full variable domain (missing parts from reference TRBV7-9 and TRBJ2-2): DTGVSQNPRHKITKRGQNVTFRCDPISEHNRLYWYRQTLGQGPEFLTYFQNEAQLEKSRLLSDRFSAERPKGSFSTLEIQRTEQGDSAMYLCASSLGGLTGELFFGEGSRLTVL.

This chain connects TRBV5-1 to TRBJ2-3, with a weak D call TRBD2 (6 bases). The V end lost 6 bases, the J end lost 2 bases, and 16 bases lay between the germline ends. CDR3 length: 15 residues. Germline-derived CDR1 and CDR2 are SGHRS and YFSETQ. The CDR3 DNA reads TGCGCCAGCAATCTCTTCCGGGGGACCACAGATACGCAGTATTTT. Translating it yields CASNLFRGTTDTQYF.

The rearrangement uses TRBV6-5 and TRBJ1-4; unclear D gene. The germline CDR1 and CDR2 sequences are MNHEY and SVGAGI. Trimming took off 6 bases at V and 8 bases at J, with 16 bases between the two ends. This CDR3 is 14 amino acids long. CDR3 DNA: TGTGCCAGCAGGGGCCCTCGGCGAACAGAAAAACTGTTTTTT. Its translation is CASRGPRRTEKLFF.

CDR3 region: CASSLDATGTGNTIYF. The CDR3 DNA sequence: TGCGCCAGCAGCTTGGACGCGACAGGGACTGGAAACACCATATATTTT. The genes are TRBV5-1 and TRBJ1-3, with TRBD1 matching over 7 bases. Germline loops: CDR1 SGHRS, CDR2 YFSETQ. This CDR3 contains 16 residues. Unmatched junction bases numbered 5, after V lost 0 bases and J lost 2 bases.

The rearrangement joins TRBV18 to TRBJ2-7; possible D gene TRBD2, 6 bases. Germline lookup yields CDR1 KGHSH and CDR2 LQKENI. Trimming shortened V by 2 bases and J by 6 bases, and 11 bases separated the two germline ends. This CDR3 comprises 13 residues. As DNA, the CDR3 is TGTGCCAGCTCACCAATACTAGCCGGCGAGCAGTACGTC. Protein: CASSPILAGEQYV.

The chain joins TRBV6-6 to TRBJ2-3; D is ambiguous. The V gene's germline CDR1 is MNHNY and CDR2 SVGAGI (reference sequence). The CDR3 length is 15 residues. V was cut by 6 bases and J by 2 bases, with 15 bases left in between. CDR3: CASRGSKFPTDTQYF. The CDR3 DNA is TGTGCCAGCAGGGGCAGTAAGTTTCCCACAGATACGCAGTATTTT.

The J gene is TRBJ1-1, the V gene TRBV19; 9 bases agree with TRBD1. This CDR3 comprises 14 residues. Trimming cost V 6 bases and J 1 base; bases outside gene matches: 3. Germline V gene data show CDR1 as LNHDA and CDR2 as SQIVND (reference sequence). As DNA, the CDR3 is TGTGCCAGTAGCTACAGGGGGCGGAACACTGAAGCTTTCTTT. Amino acid sequence: CASSYRGRNTEAFF.

The chain has TRBV24-1 and TRBJ2-7; D is unresolved. The germline V gene has CDR1 KGHDR and CDR2 SFDVKD. This CDR3 spans 16 amino acids. The V end was cut by 9 bases, the J end by 2 bases, with 22 bases between. The CDR3 DNA sequence: TGTGCCACCCTCCCTGGAGAAGGCGGTGGCCCCTACGAGCAGTACTTC. This encodes CATLPGEGGGPYEQYF.

This sequence joins TRBV6-2 or TRBV6-3 and TRBJ1-2; no reliable D call. Germline lookup yields CDR1 MNHEY and CDR2 SVGEGT. Trimming left V 3 bases short and J 8 bases short, with 13 bases between. The CDR3 is 13 amino acids. The CDR3 is CASSYKISQGYTF. The CDR3, as DNA: TGTGCCAGCAGTTATAAAATCAGTCAGGGCTACACCTTC.